A single sample gave rise to the 8 T cell receptor beta chains below, sequenced in a study of OX40 agonist ivuxolimab in advanced cancers. Clones were sequenced by immunoSEQ multiplex PCR, and TCRdb holds only the in-frame ones, with some missing. The sample lists about 20,000 clones, around four fifths occurring once. The material sequenced was CD4+ or CD8+ T cells sorted from blood, taken in a trial of the OX40 agonist ivuxolimab. The receptors derive from an adult with an advanced solid tumor such as melanoma, head and neck, liver or kidney cancer.

J is TRBJ2-7 and V is TRBV29-1; possible D gene TRBD1, 6 bases. The CDR3 extends over 12 amino acids. CDR1 is SQVTM and CDR2 is ANQGSEA in the germline V gene. Trimming removed 1 base at V and 4 bases at J, with 8 bases between. CDR3 sequence reads: CSVEGQGYEQYF. CDR3 coding DNA: TGCAGCGTTGAAGGTCAGGGGTACGAGCAGTACTTC.

This clone was seen more than once but under ten times. Other nucleotide sequences from this sample produce the same CDR3. The chain recombines TRBV27 with TRBJ2-6; a possible D gene is TRBD1 (5 bases). In germline, CDR1 is MNHEY, CDR2 SMNVEV (reference sequence). Trimming removed 6 bases at V and 3 bases at J, with 6 bases between. This CDR3 is built from 13 residues. CDR3 nucleotides: TGTGCCAGCAGGGGGCTTGGGGCCAACGTCCTGACTTTC. Translation: CASRGLGANVLTF.

The gene calls are TRBV28 and TRBJ2-1; tentative D call: TRBD1 (6 bases). Germline V gene lookup returns CDR1 MDHEN and CDR2 SYDVKM. The germline V and J ends were trimmed by 6 bases and 0 bases, with 12 bases remaining between them. There are 15 residues in the CDR3. CDR3 nucleotides: TGTGCCAGCAGGTACCGGGACAACTCCTACAATGAGCAGTTCTTC. It encodes CASRYRDNSYNEQFF.

This clone was found once. V usage is TRBV2 and J usage is TRBJ2-3; D is perhaps TRBD1 or TRBD2 (5 bases each). This CDR3 has 15 amino acids. The ends were cut back, 7 bases at V and 8 bases at J, with 22 bases in the middle. Germline V gene sequence: CDR1 SNHLY, CDR2 FYNNEI. The CDR3: CASKGWDPPWGTQYF. As DNA, the CDR3 is TGTGCCAGCAAAGGGTGGGACCCGCCTTGGGGTACGCAGTATTTT. Supplemented by reference TRBV2 and TRBJ2-3, the full variable domain reads EPEVTQTPSHQVTQMGQEVILRCVPISNHLYFYWYRQILGQKVEFLVSFYNNEISEKSEIFDDQFSVERPDGSNFTLKIRSTKLEDSAMYFCASKGWDPPWGTQYFGPGTRLTVL.

The V gene is TRBV6-6, the J gene TRBJ2-1; D is ambiguous. The V end lost 3 bases, the J end lost 4 bases, and 7 bases lay between the germline ends. This CDR3 region has 13 residues. In germline, CDR1 is MNHNY, CDR2 SVGAGI (reference sequence). The CDR3, as DNA: TGTGCCAGCAGTTATGGACGGTACAATGAGCAGTTCTTC. It translates to CASSYGRYNEQFF.

The chain uses TRBV5-1 and TRBJ2-1; TRBD2 matches at 7 bases. The CDR3 has 17 residues. CDR1 is SGHRS and CDR2 is YFSETQ in the germline V gene. After removal of 4 bases from V and 1 base from J, the junction contained 11 bases not matched to a gene. The CDR3 sequence is CASSTGGSALSYNEQFF. As DNA, the CDR3 is TGCGCCAGCAGCACGGGGGGTAGCGCGTTATCCTACAATGAGCAGTTCTTC.

This chain uses TRBV5-4 with TRBJ1-1; no definite D call. The ends were cut back, 1 base at V and 4 bases at J, with 2 bases in the middle. CDR1 is SGHNT, CDR2 YYREEE, per germline (reference sequence). The CDR3 runs to 11 residues. The CDR3 spells CASSLTTEAFF. Here the CDR3 DNA reads TGTGCCAGCAGCTTGACCACTGAAGCTTTCTTT.

This chain joins TRBV27 and TRBJ2-7; the D gene is possibly TRBD1 (5 bases). V lost 5 bases, J lost 2 bases, and 10 bases lay in between. In germline, CDR1 is MNHEY, CDR2 SMNVEV (reference sequence). The CDR3 loop spans 13 amino acids. CDR3 region: CASSPKGTYEQYF. CDR3 bases: TGTGCCAGCAGTCCCAAGGGGACCTACGAGCAGTACTTC.